These T cell receptor beta chains were read from a single sample in a study of CD8+CD57+ T cells in acquired aplastic anemia. TCRdb re-called the reads through MiXCR, storing one row per CDR3 protein. This table has a few hundred thousand distinct CDR3 sequences, more than 25% appearing once. The source material was sorted CD4+, CD8+, or CD8+CD57+ T cells (not recorded which) from PBMCs. These receptors all come from a human donor with aplastic anemia. Both conserved end residues are part of each CDR3. The D gene is left open where the match is weak. A clone size is listed for some rows: how often the clone was seen (once, few, many), or a class if it is expanded.

.	few	TRBV20-1	TRBJ2-7	CSASPLTGSNSYEQYF	TGCAGTGCTAGTCCCCTCACAGGCTCTAACTCCTACGAGCAGTACTTC
TRBD1	.	TRBV7-9	TRBJ2-7	CASSGQGSDAQYF	TGTGCCAGCAGCGGACAGGGGTCAGATGCGCAGTATTTC
TRBD1	.	TRBV2	TRBJ1-6	CASTQTGGDNSPLHF	TGTGCCAGCACTCAGACAGGGGGAGATAATTCACCCCTCCACTTT
.	.	TRBV6-1	TRBJ2-7	CASSQGQHEQYF	TGTGCCAGCAGTCAGGGCCAACACGAGCAGTACTTC
.	.	TRBV7-2	TRBJ2-7	CASSLTDDYEQYF	TGTGCCAGCAGCTTAACTGACGACTACGAGCAGTACTTC
TRBD1	few	TRBV2	TRBJ2-2	CASSGDRGLPTGELFF	TGTGCCAGCAGTGGCGACAGGGGGCTTCCCACCGGGGAGCTGTTTTTT
.	.	TRBV10-2	TRBJ1-6	CASQQRSLNSPLHF	TGCGCCAGCCAACAAAGGTCTCTAAATTCACCCCTCCACTTT
TRBD1	many	TRBV19	TRBJ1-5	CASSMDRGQPQHF	TGTGCCAGTAGTATGGACAGGGGTCAGCCCCAGCATTTT
.	many	TRBV29-1	TRBJ2-1	CSVEEGERGYNEQFF	TGCAGCGTTGAGGAGGGGGAGCGGGGCTACAATGAGCAGTTCTTC
.	many	TRBV7-9	TRBJ1-3	CASSLAGSGNTIYF	TGTGCCAGCAGCTTAGCGGGCTCTGGAAACACCATATATTTT
.	few	TRBV7-9	TRBJ1-1	CASIPGANTEAFF	TGTGCCAGCATCCCCGGCGCTAACACTGAAGCTTTCTTT
TRBD1	many	TRBV2	TRBJ2-7	CASRATGVEDEQYF	TGTGCCAGCAGGGCGACAGGGGTCGAGGACGAGCAGTACTTC
.	.	TRBV12-3/TRBV12-4	TRBJ1-3	CASSDGGRSSGNTIYF	TGTGCCAGCAGTGATGGTGGACGGAGCTCTGGAAACACCATATATTTT
.	many	TRBV5-5	TRBJ1-1	CASSRQAMNTEAFF	TGTGCCAGCAGCAGACAGGCCATGAACACTGAAGCTTTCTTT
.	.	TRBV20-1	TRBJ1-1	CSAPNRGGLPNTEAFF	TGCAGTGCTCCAAACAGAGGCGGACTTCCGAACACTGAAGCTTTCTTT
.	few	TRBV5-1	TRBJ1-1	CASSPALVNTEAFF	TGCGCCAGCAGCCCAGCGTTAGTGAACACTGAAGCTTTCTTT
.	.	TRBV20-1	TRBJ2-7	CSASSPTSYEQYF	TGCAGTGCTAGTTCCCCGACGTCCTACGAGCAGTACTTC
TRBD2	.	TRBV20-1	TRBJ2-1	CSARGVETSGSNNEQFF	TGCAGTGCTAGGGGGGTGGAAACTAGCGGGAGCAACAATGAGCAGTTCTTC
TRBD1	many	TRBV24-1	TRBJ1-2	CATSEDRDYGYTF	TGTGCCACCAGTGAGGACAGGGATTATGGCTACACCTTC
.	.	TRBV2	TRBJ2-4	CASSTQGVERNIQYF	TGTGCCAGCAGTACACAGGGTGTGGAACGAAACATTCAGTACTTC
TRBD1	.	TRBV25-1	TRBJ2-7	CASSGGDRGYEQYF	TGTGCCAGCAGTGGGGGGGACAGGGGCTACGAGCAGTACTTC
.	.	TRBV20-1	TRBJ2-7	CSAGSVGSETEQYF	TGCAGTGCTGGCTCCGTCGGGTCAGAAACGGAGCAGTACTTC
.	few	TRBV6-5	TRBJ1-5	CASRYTTSNQPQHF	TGTGCCAGCAGGTACACGACTAGCAATCAGCCCCAGCATTTT
.	few	TRBV19	TRBJ1-1	CASSMWGSHTEAFF	TGTGCCAGTAGTATGTGGGGGTCTCATACTGAAGCTTTCTTT
TRBD1	many	TRBV12-3/TRBV12-4	TRBJ2-7	CASSTQGAAYEQYF	TGTGCCAGCAGTACACAGGGGGCGGCCTACGAGCAGTACTTC
.	many	TRBV20-1	TRBJ2-5	CSARRLELETQYF	TGCAGTGCGCGACGACTAGAGCTGGAGACCCAGTACTTC
.	.	TRBV6-2/TRBV6-3	TRBJ2-3	CASSDGSTDTQYF	TGTGCCAGCAGTGATGGATCCACAGATACGCAGTATTTT
.	.	TRBV19	TRBJ1-1	CASSINRVATEAFF	TGTGCCAGTAGTATAAACAGAGTTGCCACTGAAGCTTTCTTT
.	.	TRBV4-1	TRBJ1-2	CASSQFYPQRGSSYGYTF	TGCGCCAGCAGCCAATTCTATCCGCAGAGGGGGTCCTCCTATGGCTACACCTTC
TRBD2	.	TRBV28	TRBJ2-1	CASSPPSGSYEQFF	TGTGCCAGCAGCCCCCCCAGCGGGAGCTATGAGCAGTTCTTC
.	few	TRBV2	TRBJ2-7	CASRGGVLSYEQYF	TGTGCCAGCAGAGGGGGGGTACTTTCCTACGAGCAGTACTTC
TRBD2	few	TRBV19	TRBJ2-1	CANPRKTSSFYNEQFF	TGTGCAAACCCCAGAAAGACTAGCTCATTCTACAATGAGCAGTTCTTC
.	few	TRBV10-1	TRBJ2-3	CASSESRADTQYF	TGCGCCAGCAGTGAGTCCCGTGCAGATACGCAGTATTTT
.	many	TRBV5-1	TRBJ1-2	CASSLGGIYYGYTF	TGCGCCAGCAGCTTGGGAGGGATCTACTATGGCTACACCTTC
TRBD1	many	TRBV9	TRBJ2-5	CASSPRQGETQYF	TGTGCCAGCAGCCCAAGACAGGGGGAGACCCAGTACTTC
TRBD1	.	TRBV25-1	TRBJ1-6	CASSESGQGVSSPLHF	TGTGCCAGCAGTGAGTCGGGACAGGGGGTTTCTTCACCCCTCCACTTT
TRBD1	many	TRBV29-1	TRBJ2-1	CSVDTGARNEQFF	TGCAGCGTTGATACAGGGGCCCGGAATGAGCAGTTCTTC
.	once	TRBV7-9	TRBJ1-1	CASKRSGDTEAFF	TGTGCCAGCAAGAGGTCAGGGGACACTGAAGCTTTCTTT
TRBD2	few	TRBV5-1	TRBJ2-7	CASSLTGLAGAEQYF	TGCGCCAGCAGCCTCACCGGACTAGCGGGAGCCGAGCAGTACTTC
.	.	TRBV9	TRBJ2-1	CASSPTRDNEQFF	TGTGCCAGCAGCCCGACAAGGGACAATGAGCAGTTCTTC
TRBD2	many	TRBV14	TRBJ2-7	CASSPGGHEQYF	TGTGCCAGCAGCCCGGGGGGTCACGAGCAGTACTTC
TRBD2	.	TRBV5-1	TRBJ2-5	CASSLTAGSETQYF	TGCGCCAGCAGCCTTACAGCGGGGAGCGAGACCCAGTACTTC
TRBD2	few	TRBV20-1	TRBJ2-7	CSASHGTSGGSEQYF	TGCAGTGCTAGTCACGGGACTAGCGGGGGGAGCGAGCAGTACTTC
.	.	TRBV6-1	TRBJ2-4	CASSVSAQGANIQYF	TGTGCCAGCAGTGTTTCGGCGCAGGGTGCCAACATTCAGTACTTC
.	few	TRBV19	TRBJ2-7	CASSPERSSYEQYF	TGTGCCAGTAGCCCGGAAAGAAGCTCCTACGAGCAGTACTTC
TRBD1	.	TRBV19	TRBJ1-6	CASSTWDRVGSPLHF	TGTGCCAGTAGTACCTGGGACAGGGTCGGGTCACCCCTCCACTTT
TRBD1	.	TRBV15	TRBJ1-1	CATSRGQGTEAFF	TGTGCCACCAGCAGAGGACAGGGCACTGAAGCTTTCTTT
TRBD2	.	TRBV2	TRBJ2-7	CASSWDSGGRSEQYF	TGTGCCAGCAGTTGGGATAGCGGGGGTCGTAGCGAGCAGTACTTC
.	many	TRBV7-2	TRBJ1-1	CASSDEAESEAFF	TGTGCCAGCAGCGACGAGGCGGAATCTGAAGCTTTCTTT
TRBD2	few	TRBV19	TRBJ2-1	CASSIWGRGNEQFF	TGTGCCAGTAGTATTTGGGGGAGGGGTAATGAGCAGTTCTTC
.	once	TRBV9	TRBJ1-2	CASTPAGDGGYTF	TGTGCCAGCACCCCTGCCGGCGATGGTGGCTACACCTTC
.	.	TRBV7-3	TRBJ1-1	CASGLSRTVNTEAFF	TGTGCCAGCGGCTTAAGCAGGACAGTGAACACTGAAGCTTTCTTT
.	few	TRBV5-1	TRBJ1-3	CASSLGQNKGNTIYF	TGCGCCAGCAGTCTTGGTCAAAACAAGGGAAACACCATATATTTT
.	.	TRBV25-1	TRBJ2-1	CASSDPRGGYNEQFF	TGTGCCAGCAGTGACCCCAGGGGCGGATACAATGAGCAGTTCTTC
.	many	TRBV25-1	TRBJ1-5	CASSPLGGGQPQHF	TGTGCCAGCAGTCCGTTAGGGGGAGGTCAGCCCCAGCATTTT
.	.	TRBV2	TRBJ1-5	CASSVAGRASNQPQHF	TGTGCCAGCAGTGTAGCGGGCAGGGCATCCAATCAGCCCCAGCATTTT
TRBD2	many	TRBV7-2	TRBJ2-7	CASSPTSRAYEQYF	TGTGCCAGCAGCCCGACTAGCCGGGCCTACGAGCAGTACTTC
TRBD1	few	TRBV20-1	TRBJ2-3	CSARTGFLSDTQYF	TGCAGTGCTAGGACAGGGTTTTTATCAGATACGCAGTATTTT